One and the same sample provided the 18 T cell receptor beta chains below, sequenced in a study of PD-L1 blockade in urothelial cancer. Specified time point: peripheral blood 6 weeks after treatment start. TCRdb keeps only in-frame clones here, not all; method: immunoSEQ multiplex PCR. This table holds under 25,000 clones, around nine tenths found once. Sequences were derived from PBMCs, sampled around atezolizumab (anti-PD-L1) treatment. These receptors were collected from a woman aged 55-69 years with urothelial cancer.

J is TRBJ2-7 and V is TRBV6-6; D ambiguous. Germline CDR1 is MNHNY and CDR2 is SVGAGI (reference sequence). The ends were cut back, 2 bases at V and 3 bases at J, with 11 bases in the middle. The CDR3 runs to 14 residues. CDR3 in DNA: TGTGCCAGCAGTTACCATTTAGCAGACTACGAGCAGTACTTC. Its protein product is CASSYHLADYEQYF.

The J gene is TRBJ2-5, the V gene TRBV11-3; D is perhaps TRBD1 (6 bases). V lost 3 bases and J lost 5, with 13 bases in between. Germline CDR1 SGHNT, CDR2 YENEEA. The CDR3 is made up of 14 amino acids. CDR3 nucleotide sequence: TGTGCCAGCAGCTTGAACAGGGCCGCGGAGACCCAGTACTTC. Its translation is CASSLNRAAETQYF.

This clone has only one observation. This chain uses TRBV29-1 with TRBJ2-3; perhaps TRBD1 as D (6 bases). Looked up from germline, CDR1 is SQVTM and CDR2 is ANQGSEA. The germline V and J ends were trimmed by 4 bases and 0 bases, with 14 bases remaining between them. The CDR3 consists of 15 residues. CDR3 DNA sequence: TGCAGCGTTGCAGTAGGACAGACTAGCACAGATACGCAGTATTTT. Residues: CSVAVGQTSTDTQYF.

The CDR3 region is CASSQAEDRVDGYTF. The CDR3 coding sequence is TGCGCCAGCAGCCAAGCAGAAGACAGGGTGGATGGCTACACCTTC. V and J are TRBV4-3 and TRBJ1-2; 7 nucleotides line up with TRBD1. Looked up from germline, CDR1 is LGHNA and CDR2 is YSLEER. CDR3 size: 15 residues. V shed 1 base and J 6 bases; nucleotides not matched to a gene: 8.

The rearrangement uses TRBV4-1 and TRBJ2-7; 7 positions agree with TRBD1. Trimming removed 2 bases from V and 3 bases from J; junction bases left unmatched: 13. Germline V gives CDR1 MGHRA, CDR2 YSYEKL. The CDR3 is 17 residues long. The chain's CDR3 is CASSQSFQDRILYEQYF. The CDR3 bases are TGCGCCAGCAGCCAATCTTTTCAGGACAGGATTCTCTACGAGCAGTACTTC.

The rearrangement joins TRBV7-9 to TRBJ1-1; no reliable D call. The CDR3 sequence is 13 residues long. Trimming cost V 5 bases and J 1 base, with 8 bases left between them. Germline CDR1 reads SEHNR; CDR2 reads FQNEAQ (reference sequence). CDR3 in amino acids: CASSIGRNTEAFF. The CDR3 bases are TGTGCCAGCAGCATTGGGAGGAACACTGAAGCTTTCTTT.

This clone was found once. The rearrangement links TRBV5-1 to TRBJ2-2; D is possibly TRBD1 (6 bases). The V end lost 0 bases, the J end lost 1 base, and 7 bases lay between the germline ends. Germline loops: CDR1 SGHRS, CDR2 YFSETQ. CDR3 size: 15 residues. CDR3 DNA sequence: TGCGCCAGCAGCTTGGGGACAGAGAACACCGGGGAGCTGTTTTTT. This gives the protein CASSLGTENTGELFF.

The chain has TRBV10-1 and TRBJ2-1, with 10 nucleotides matching TRBD2. The CDR3 sequence is 13 residues long. With V trimmed by 8 bases and J by 9 bases, 7 bases remained unmatched. From germline, CDR1 is WNHNN and CDR2 SYGVQD (reference sequence). CDR3 region: CASRTSGAGEQFF. The CDR3 nucleotides read TGCGCCAGCCGTACTAGCGGGGCGGGTGAGCAGTTCTTC.

The V gene is TRBV13, the J gene TRBJ2-3; possibly TRBD2 for D (6 bases). Germline V CDR1 and CDR2: PRHDT, FYEKMQ (reference sequence). CDR3 length equals 15 residues. Trimming left V 1 base short and J 4 bases short, with 12 bases between. CDR3 region: CASSLELAGADTQYF. The CDR3 DNA reads as TGTGCCAGCAGCTTAGAACTAGCTGGGGCAGATACGCAGTATTTT.

The chain recombines TRBV6-5 with TRBJ2-1, with 7 bases fitting TRBD1. With 7 bases clipped from V and 2 bases from J, the junction kept 8 bases outside the gene matches. The CDR3 runs to 15 residues. Germline loops: CDR1 MNHEY, CDR2 SVGAGI. The chain's CDR3 is CASTQDREPYNEQFF. DNA of the CDR3: TGTGCCAGCACTCAAGACAGGGAGCCCTACAATGAGCAGTTCTTC.

This clone was recorded a few times. This chain joins TRBV7-2 and TRBJ2-3, with 9 nucleotides matching TRBD2. Per germline, CDR1 SGHTA and CDR2 FQGNSA. The CDR3 contains 16 residues. Trimming took 0 bases from V and 4 from J; bases not matched to a gene: 5. The CDR3 DNA reads TGTGCCAGCAGCTTAGCGAGCGGGGGGACCCCAGATACGCAGTATTTT. Translation gives CASSLASGGTPDTQYF.

V and J are TRBV7-9 and TRBJ2-3, with TRBD1 matching 8 bases. This CDR3 is 15 amino acids long. V trimming: 5 bases; J trimming: 5 bases; junction bases outside the gene matches: 9. Germline values: CDR1 SEHNR, CDR2 FQNEAQ (reference sequence). In nucleotides, the CDR3 is TGTGCCAGCAGCCCCACCGAAGACAGGGGAGATACGCAGTATTTT. It codes for CASSPTEDRGDTQYF.

This chain joins TRBV10-3 and TRBJ2-1; D not certain. The CDR3 is 14 residues long. Per the germline V gene, CDR1 is ENHRY and CDR2 is SYGVKD. V was shortened by 2 bases and J by 5 bases, with 10 bases between the two germline ends. CDR3 DNA: TGTGCCATCAGTGAGGCAGACTGGAACAATGAGCAGTTCTTC. Amino acid sequence: CAISEADWNNEQFF.

This sequence joins TRBV6-5 and TRBJ2-7, with D possibly matching TRBD1 (5 bases). The germline V gene has CDR1 MNHEY and CDR2 SVGAGI. This CDR3 is built from 14 residues. V lost 6 bases and J lost 3, with 15 bases in between. As DNA, the CDR3 is TGTGCCAGCAGCTCCCGACAGCCAGACTACGAGCAGTACTTC. This gives the protein CASSSRQPDYEQYF.

This chain links TRBV5-8 with TRBJ2-7; 12 bases line up with TRBD2. V lost 5 bases, J lost 4 bases, and 7 bases stayed unmatched. Germline CDR1 is SGHTS and CDR2 is YDEGEE. There are 15 residues in the CDR3. In nucleotides, the CDR3 is TGTGCCAGCAGATACGGACTAGCGGGATCTTACGAGCAGTACTTC. Translating gives CASRYGLAGSYEQYF.

The J gene is TRBJ2-1, the V gene TRBV5-1; D might be TRBD2 (5 bases). V shed 6 bases and J shed 8 bases, with 27 bases lying between them. The CDR3 totals 17 residues. CDR1 and CDR2 from the germline V gene are SGHRS and YFSETQ. CDR3 sequence: CASTDPLPAGAEDEQFF. CDR3 DNA sequence: TGCGCCAGCACCGACCCACTCCCGGCGGGCGCGGAAGATGAGCAGTTCTTC.

This clone was seen a handful of times. This chain connects TRBV5-6 to TRBJ1-2; D is possibly TRBD1 (5 bases). This CDR3 region has 13 residues. The V end was cut by 0 bases, the J end by 5 bases, with 8 bases between. The germline CDR1 and CDR2 sequences are SGHDT and YYEEEE. The CDR3: CASSLEGAYGYTF. DNA for the CDR3: TGTGCCAGCAGCTTGGAAGGGGCTTATGGCTACACCTTC. The entire variable domain, with the rest obtained from reference TRBV5-6 and TRBJ1-2, is as follows: DAGVTQSPTHLIKTRGQQVTLRCSPKSGHDTVSWYQQALGQGPQFIFQYYEEEERQRGNFPDRFSGHQFPNYSSELNVNALLLGDSALYLCASSLEGAYGYTFGSGTRLTVV.

The CDR3 DNA reads as TGTGCCAGCAGCTCCCGGGGCCATCGGGGGCAGTACTTC. Amino acid sequence: CASSSRGHRGQYF. The chain has TRBV4-2 and TRBJ2-4, with TRBD2 as a possible D gene (6 bases). Trimming stripped 5 bases from V and 13 bases from J, with 18 bases between. Germline V lookup: CDR1 LGHNA, CDR2 YNFKEQ. CDR3 length equals 13 residues.